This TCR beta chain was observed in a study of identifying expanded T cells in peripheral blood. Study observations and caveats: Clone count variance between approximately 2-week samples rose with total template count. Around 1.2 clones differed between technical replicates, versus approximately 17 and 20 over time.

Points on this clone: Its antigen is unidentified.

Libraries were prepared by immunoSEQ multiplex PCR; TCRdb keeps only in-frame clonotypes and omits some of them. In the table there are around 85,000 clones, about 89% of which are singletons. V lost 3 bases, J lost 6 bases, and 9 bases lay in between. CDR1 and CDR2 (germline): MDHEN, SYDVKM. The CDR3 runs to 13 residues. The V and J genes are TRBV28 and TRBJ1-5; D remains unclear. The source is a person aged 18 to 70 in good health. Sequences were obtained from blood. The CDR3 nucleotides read TGTGCCAGCAGTTTCTATTTGGCTCAGCCCCAGCATTTT. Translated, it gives CASSFYLAQPQHF.